Listed below are T cell receptor beta chains from one sample, sequenced in a study of cytomegalovirus exposure and HLA in healthy donors. TCRdb keeps only in-frame clones here, not all; method: immunoSEQ multiplex PCR. This table holds over 85,000 clones, over 80% found once. The sequenced material came from PBMCs. These receptors all come from a man aged 35 to 55 in good health and CMV-seronegative. The CDR3 runs from the conserved cysteine through the conserved F or W.

TRBJ1-1,TRBV5-4,CASSPAGGAMNTEAFF
TRBJ2-2,TRBV5-4,CASGTKNTGELFF
TRBJ2-7,TRBV2,CASQQTGTVDYEQYF
TRBJ1-6,TRBV11-2,CASSPPGRGPPHF
TRBJ1-2,TRBV7-9,CASSIGQGAIHGYTF
TRBJ2-7,TRBV5-1,CASSLPSYEQYF
TRBJ2-3,TRBV5-1,CASSWTGADDTQYF
TRBJ2-3,TRBV2,CASSDWRGGTDTQYF
TRBJ2-1,TRBV9,CASSPGQAGVHNEQFF
TRBJ1-1,TRBV19,CASSIGLHNTEAFF
TRBJ2-7,TRBV18,CASSPATRRIREQYF
TRBJ2-5,TRBV21-1,CASPQGGGEGETQYF
TRBJ1-5,TRBV7-2,CASSLGGSVPPQHF
TRBJ1-1,TRBV5-1,CASSLGFGQGSTEAFF
TRBJ1-2,TRBV5-1,CASSWNPGQVDNYGYTF
TRBJ2-2,TRBV5-1,CASRPKDLDRGNTGELFF
TRBJ2-7,TRBV19,CASSTQGGRSYEQYF
TRBJ2-3,TRBV7-8,CASSPLRGVADTQYF
TRBJ1-5,TRBV2,CASSEAGVGNQPQHF
TRBJ2-7,TRBV2,CASTGGQGPYEQYF
TRBJ1-2,TRBV7-3,CASSSAGTPNYGYTF
TRBJ2-7,TRBV6-5,CASSYLDSTYEQYF
TRBJ1-5,TRBV5-6,CASSFGGQGNQPQHF
TRBJ1-2,TRBV5-4,CASSPGQGVGYTF
TRBJ2-1,TRBV18,CASTSGSYNEQFF
TRBJ2-3,TRBV7-9,CASSPSGGDTQYF
TRBJ2-2,TRBV7-3,CASSPGLTYTGELFF
TRBJ1-1,TRBV29-1,CSGGTEDTEAFF
TRBJ1-1,TRBV19,CASSIDFTRAEAFF
TRBJ2-7,TRBV5-1,CASSLEASGVPYEQYF
TRBJ2-7,TRBV15,CATSSNVGADYEQYF
TRBJ1-6,TRBV27,CASSGSRGGRAWSPLHF
TRBJ2-2,TRBV5-1,CASSPGLPNTGELFF
TRBJ1-2,TRBV5-4,CASSSIGQGRGYTF
TRBJ2-5,TRBV7-9,CASSPRPAGATETQYF
TRBJ2-7,TRBV5-1,CVSSLDYPGGARGEQYF
TRBJ1-1,TRBV7-6,CASSPRGFRAFF
TRBJ2-3,TRBV5-1,CASSFVQGTTDTQYF
TRBJ2-1,TRBV2,CASSDTVSGYNEQFF
TRBJ2-5,TRBV5-1,CASSLGQLQETQYF
TRBJ2-3,TRBV7-3,CASSPRLLAVTDTQYF
TRBJ2-3,TRBV25-1,CASSAGGTDTQYF
TRBJ2-3,TRBV7-2,CASSSQQGAGTDTQYF
TRBJ2-2,TRBV9,CASSVPRQRENTGELFF
TRBJ2-7,TRBV2,CASSEFLAGSSYEQYF
TRBJ2-3,TRBV9,CASSVRTSPDTQYF
TRBJ2-3,TRBV18,CASSPSRGTDTQYF
TRBJ2-3,TRBV4-1,CASSLGVEDTQYF
TRBJ1-3,TRBV7-9,CASSLVVQSFSGNTIYF
TRBJ2-2,TRBV10-3,CAIKAGEGGLFF
TRBJ2-2,TRBV7-3,CASTQEGAGANTGELFF
TRBJ1-5,TRBV5-1,CASSLDRDNQPQHF
TRBJ2-3,TRBV7-8,CASSLRHPGGGADTQYF
TRBJ1-2,TRBV6-1,CASSEGQVYGYTF
TRBJ1-2,TRBV6-6,CASSYLGNYGYTF
TRBJ2-1,TRBV25-1,CASRGAGGFDEQFF
TRBJ1-2,TRBV7-2,CASSFYLTTGGYTF
TRBJ1-5,TRBV2,CASSDPDSYSNQPQHF
TRBJ2-1,TRBV5-6,CASSLERGALNEQFF